Described below is a single TCR beta chain sequence and its context. This record belongs to a study of blood T cell repertoires in COVID-19. CDR3 length equals 13 residues. Study processing details: Amplification of reference gene primers was used by the study to estimate nucleated cell counts. Sequencing used immunoSEQ multiplex PCR; TCRdb keeps in-frame clones, though not all of them. For V, J and clone size, that table is used; D and trimming come from the DNA. The table records roughly 250,000 clones, 70% to 90% of them present only once. The source is a woman aged 25-40 years who had recovered from COVID-19. Sequencing was performed on PBMCs or T cells enriched from blood (not recorded which). The chain recombines TRBV21-1 with TRBJ2-7; the table's D gene call, TRBD1, was not cross checked with the DNA. TRBV21-1 is described as a pseudogene. The CDR3 coding sequence is TGTTTAGCAGGCCGACAGCACTCCTACGAGCAGTACTTC. Translating gives CLAGRQHSYEQYF.